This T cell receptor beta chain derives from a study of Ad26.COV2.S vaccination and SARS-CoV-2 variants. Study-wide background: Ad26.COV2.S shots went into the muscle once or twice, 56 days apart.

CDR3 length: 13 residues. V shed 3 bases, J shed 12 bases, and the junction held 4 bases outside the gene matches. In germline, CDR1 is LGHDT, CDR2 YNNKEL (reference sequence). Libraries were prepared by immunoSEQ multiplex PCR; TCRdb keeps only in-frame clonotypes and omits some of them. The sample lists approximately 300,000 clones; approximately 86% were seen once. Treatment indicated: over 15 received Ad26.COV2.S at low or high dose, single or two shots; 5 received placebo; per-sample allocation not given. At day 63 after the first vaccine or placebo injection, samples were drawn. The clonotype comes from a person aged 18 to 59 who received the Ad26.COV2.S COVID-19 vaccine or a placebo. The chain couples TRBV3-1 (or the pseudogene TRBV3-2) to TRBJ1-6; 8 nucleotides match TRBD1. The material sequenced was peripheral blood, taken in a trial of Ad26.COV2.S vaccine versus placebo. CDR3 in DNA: TGTGCCAGCAGCCAGGACAGGGTAAGACCCCTCCACTTT. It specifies CASSQDRVRPLHF.